A single T cell receptor beta chain is shown here with its context. The assay was immunoSEQ multiplex PCR, and TCRdb's table has in-frame clones only and misses some. The sample consists of almost 250,000 clones, around nine tenths of them appearing once. Germline CDR1 reads SEHNR; CDR2 reads FQNEAQ (reference sequence). The CDR3 has 13 residues. The sample originates from a study of blood T cell repertoires in COVID-19. On the study more broadly: PBMCs, B-cell-depleted T cells, or T cells were the source of the cDNA or gDNA that made up the material.

Participants reported their clinical history, and cohort assignment relied on those reports. Two negative PCRs, clearance, or symptom resolution characterized the recovered Cohort 3 donors. The genes are TRBV7-9 and TRBJ2-2; possibly TRBD1 for D (7 bases). The receptor's source is a woman aged 50 to 60 who had recovered from COVID-19. The sample was PBMCs or T cells enriched from blood (not recorded which). The CDR3 bases are TGTGCTCGTGCGGGACAGTTCACCGGGGAGCTGTTTTTT. This encodes CARAGQFTGELFF.